The 24 T cell receptor beta chains presented below share a single source sample, sequenced in a study of response to subunit inactivated influenza vaccine. In TCRdb, the RT-PCR reads were re-called with MiXCR into one record per CDR3 protein. The top ten hold 8.5% to 14% of the sample, which has fewer than 750,000 distinct CDR3 sequences, 14% seen once. The sequences come from PBMCs from blood, collected 12 days after vaccination. The receptors stem from a man over 45 who received an inactivated influenza vaccine.

As DNA, the CDR3 is TGCGCCAGCAGCCACGCTCCGGGGGAGAGGACCTACAATGAGCAGTTCTTC. This gives the protein CASSHAPGERTYNEQFF. V is TRBV4-3 and J is TRBJ2-1; TRBD2 might be the D (6 bases). V lost 3 bases to trimming and J lost 2 bases, with 17 bases between them. CDR3 length: 17 amino acids. Germline V gives CDR1 LGHNA, CDR2 YSLEER.

This sequence joins TRBV6-2 or TRBV6-3 and TRBJ2-5; either TRBD1 or TRBD2 may fit D (5 bases each). CDR1 MNHEY and CDR2 SVGEGT come from the germline V gene. This CDR3 spans 17 amino acids. The germline V and J ends were trimmed by 2 bases and 5 bases, with 21 bases remaining between them. The CDR3 region has the DNA TGTGCCAGCAGTTACACCCACTTCGGGACCCCTAGTGAGACCCAGTACTTC. Amino acid sequence: CASSYTHFGTPSETQYF.

This clonotype was seen a handful of times. The V gene is TRBV3-1, the J gene TRBJ1-6; weak D call: TRBD1 (5 bases). V lost 1 base, J lost 10 bases, and 14 bases lay in between. The germline gives CDR1 LGHDT, CDR2 YNNKEL (reference sequence). CDR3 size: 15 residues. This CDR3 reads CASSQGGRLVSPLHF. The DNA for the CDR3 is TGTGCCAGCAGCCAAGGGGGGAGATTGGTCTCACCCCTCCACTTT. The full variable domain, rest sourced from reference TRBV3-1 and TRBJ1-6, is DTAVSQTPKYLVTQMGNDKSIKCEQNLGHDTMYWYKQDSKKFLKIMFSYNNKELIINETVPNRFSPKSPDKAHLNLHINSLELGDSAVYFCASSQGGRLVSPLHFGNGTRLTVT.

The V gene is TRBV10-3, the J gene TRBJ2-7, with D perhaps TRBD2 (6 bases). Germline loops: CDR1 ENHRY, CDR2 SYGVKD. V lost 7 bases and J 1 base, leaving 11 bases between the germline ends. This CDR3 is 13 amino acids long. CDR3 region: CAITRDSSYEQYF. The CDR3 nucleotides read TGTGCCATCACTAGGGACTCATCCTACGAGCAGTACTTC.

The chain recombines TRBV7-3 with TRBJ2-2; TRBD2 aligns across 11 bases. Per the germline V gene, CDR1 is SGHTA and CDR2 is FQGTGA. The CDR3 totals 17 residues. V was clipped by 6 bases and J by 0 bases; unmatched bases: 6. CDR3 residues: CASRNLGLAANTGELFF. Written as DNA, the CDR3 is TGTGCCAGCAGGAACCTGGGACTAGCGGCGAACACCGGGGAGCTGTTTTTT.

This clonotype has only a few counts. This chain joins TRBV5-1 and TRBJ2-1; possible D gene TRBD1, 6 bases. In germline, CDR1 is SGHRS, CDR2 YFSETQ. The CDR3 is 14 amino acids. Trimming cost V 0 bases and J 6 bases, with 10 bases left between them. The DNA of the CDR3 is TGCGCCAGCAGCTTGGGACAGGAAGGCAATGAGCAGTTCTTC. It is translated as CASSLGQEGNEQFF.

This clonotype appeared a few times. V is TRBV19 and J is TRBJ2-3; tentative D call: TRBD2 (5 bases). Germline values: CDR1 LNHDA, CDR2 SQIVND (reference sequence). The ends were cut back, 4 bases at V and 4 bases at J, with 9 bases in the middle. The CDR3 loop spans 13 amino acids. The CDR3, as DNA: TGTGCCAGTAGTAAGAGGACTGCAGATACGCAGTATTTT. It yields the protein CASSKRTADTQYF. Supplemented by reference TRBV19 and TRBJ2-3, the full variable domain reads DGGITQSPKYLFRKEGQNVTLSCEQNLNHDAMYWYRQDPGQGLRLIYYSQIVNDFQKGDIAEGYSVSREKKESFPLTVTSAQKNPTAFYLCASSKRTADTQYFGPGTRLTVL.

This clonotype occurred once. The V call is TRBV7-2, the J call TRBJ2-5; 7 bases are a match to TRBD2. The junction had 6 bases not matched to a gene; V was cut back by 0 bases and J by 2 bases. The CDR3 consists of 16 residues. CDR1 is SGHTA and CDR2 is FQGNSA in the germline V gene. CDR3 in amino acids: CASSLAGSGGQETQYF. Written as DNA, the CDR3 is TGTGCCAGCAGCTTAGCGGGTTCCGGGGGGCAAGAGACCCAGTACTTC.

The chain combines TRBV9 with TRBJ1-4; D not certain. The CDR3 runs 14 residues. The V end lost 4 bases, the J end lost 0 bases, and 7 bases lay between the germline ends. The germline CDR1 and CDR2 sequences are SGDLS and YYNGEE. CDR3 bases: TGTGCCAGCAGCCCCACCACAACTAATGAAAAACTGTTTTTT. This translates into CASSPTTTNEKLFF.

There are a few counts of this clonotype. The V gene is TRBV5-1, the J gene TRBJ2-7; no clear D. This CDR3 comprises 13 residues. From germline, CDR1 is SGHRS and CDR2 YFSETQ. The V end lost 1 base, the J end lost 3 bases, and 8 bases lay between the germline ends. The CDR3 loop is CASSLTAFYEQYF. The CDR3 DNA reads TGCGCCAGCAGCTTGACAGCATTCTACGAGCAGTACTTC.

The rearrangement links TRBV5-1 to TRBJ2-2; 7 bases are shared with TRBD1. This CDR3 contains 18 residues. CDR1 and CDR2 (germline): SGHRS, YFSETQ. V shed 3 bases, J shed 1 base, and the junction held 12 bases outside the gene matches. CDR3 DNA sequence: TGCGCCAGCAGCTCAGTCAAACCCCGGGACAGGAACACCGGGGAGCTGTTTTTT. Encoded protein: CASSSVKPRDRNTGELFF.

The DNA for the CDR3 is TGTGCCAGCAGCCGAGTGGGGTGCGAGCAGTACTTC. It translates to CASSRVGCEQYF. The chain joins TRBV21-1 to TRBJ2-7. TRBV21-1 is classified as a pseudogene. The CDR3 has 12 amino acids.

The genes are TRBV7-2 and TRBJ2-1; no clear D gene. This CDR3 region has 13 residues. Per germline, CDR1 SGHTA and CDR2 FQGNSA. With 3 bases removed from V and 9 bases from J, the gap between germline ends came to 12 bases. CDR3 nucleotides: TGTGCCAGCAGCTTGAGTGGGTTCACTGAGCAGTTCTTC. Its protein is CASSLSGFTEQFF.

This sequence joins TRBV6-2 or TRBV6-3 and TRBJ1-5; D is ambiguous. V was cut by 3 bases and J by 9 bases, with 12 bases left in between. This CDR3 contains 13 residues. Germline CDR1 reads MNHEY; CDR2 reads SVGEGT. CDR3 protein: CASSYTVPRPQHF. CDR3 bases: TGTGCCAGCAGTTATACAGTGCCGAGGCCCCAGCATTTT.

There are a few counts of this clonotype. The chain recombines TRBV7-2 with TRBJ1-2; 7 bases fit TRBD1. Per germline, CDR1 SGHTA and CDR2 FQGNSA. The CDR3 loop spans 13 amino acids. Trimming took 5 bases from V and 6 from J; bases not matched to a gene: 6. The CDR3 is CASSGRQGHGYTF. The DNA of the CDR3 is TGTGCCAGCAGCGGACGACAGGGCCATGGCTACACCTTC.

This chain links TRBV9 with TRBJ2-1; TRBD2 matches at 7 bases. The CDR3 contains 16 residues. CDR1 SGDLS and CDR2 YYNGEE come from the germline V gene. Trimming cost V 0 bases and J 8 bases; bases outside gene matches: 11. The CDR3 DNA reads as TGTGCCAGCAGCGTAGAAGTGGGAGGGCCTCTTGATGAGCAGTTCTTC. This encodes CASSVEVGGPLDEQFF.

This clonotype was observed a few times. The V gene is TRBV14, the J gene TRBJ1-2; unclear D gene. Trimming stripped 4 bases from V and 0 bases from J, with 12 bases between. Per the germline V gene, CDR1 is SGHDN and CDR2 is FVKESK. This CDR3 is 15 amino acids long. The CDR3 DNA follows: TGTGCCAGCAGCCCAATGCCCTATCCTAACTATGGCTACACCTTC. Its protein is CASSPMPYPNYGYTF.

The chain has TRBV28 and TRBJ2-2; possible D gene TRBD1, 6 bases. V was clipped by 5 bases and J by 6 bases, with 10 bases between them. This CDR3 is built from 13 residues. Germline V gene sequence: CDR1 MDHEN, CDR2 SYDVKM. The CDR3, as DNA: TGTGCCAGCAGTAACAGGGACCCCGGGGAGCTGTTTTTT. Amino acids: CASSNRDPGELFF.

The CDR3 coding sequence is TGTGCCAGCAGCTCCCCCGGGACTGATGTGTTCTTC. Its translation: CASSSPGTDVFF. This chain uses TRBV7-8 with TRBJ2-1; D may be TRBD2 (6 bases). The CDR3 covers 12 residues. The germline CDR1 and CDR2 sequences are SGHVS and FQNEAQ. V dropped 4 bases and J dropped 15 bases, with 16 bases sitting between them.

V usage is TRBV7-2 and J usage is TRBJ1-1; TRBD1 is a possible D gene (5 bases). Deletions cut 4 bases from V and 4 bases from J, with 10 bases between. Germline V gene lookup returns CDR1 SGHTA and CDR2 FQGNSA. This CDR3 spans 13 amino acids. CDR3 region: CASSSHGGTEAFF. The CDR3 bases are TGTGCCAGCAGCTCCCACGGGGGCACTGAAGCTTTCTTT.

The sample holds many counts of this clonotype. The junction differs from germline at one of its ends, possibly a read error. This chain joins TRBV12-3 or TRBV12-4 and TRBJ2-3, with TRBD2 matching over 11 bases. This CDR3 contains 15 residues. The CDR3 DNA follows: TGTGCCAGCAGCTTAGCCGGACTAGCGGGTAATACGCAGTATTTT. It translates to CASSLAGLAGNTQYF.

The rearrangement uses TRBV20-1 and TRBJ1-1; no reliable D call. V was clipped by 5 bases and J by 2 bases, with 15 bases between them. CDR1 is DFQATT, CDR2 SNEGSKA, per germline (reference sequence). CDR3 length: 14 residues. The CDR3 loop is CSASRGSSNTEAFF. The CDR3 DNA sequence: TGCAGTGCTTCTCGAGGTAGTTCTAACACTGAAGCTTTCTTT.

A remark on this clonotype: With a much larger clone just one base away, this may be a read error. The V call is TRBV7-2, the J call TRBJ2-7; D gene unclear. The CDR3 spans 12 residues. From germline, CDR1 is SGHTA and CDR2 FQGNSA. CDR3 protein: CATSLLSYEQYF. The CDR3 coding sequence is TGTGCCACCAGCTTATTATCCTACGAGCAGTACTTC.

This clonotype was seen a few times. The chain employs TRBV7-9 and TRBJ2-5; weak D call: TRBD1 (7 bases). The germline CDR1 and CDR2 sequences are SEHNR and FQNEAQ (reference sequence). Trimming cost V 5 bases and J 5 bases, with 12 bases left between them. This CDR3 has 13 residues. The CDR3 nucleotides read TGTGCCAGCAGCACCAGGGGGGAGGAGACCCAGTACTTC. Translated, it gives CASSTRGEETQYF.